This T cell receptor beta chain was captured in a study of T cell responses to AZD1222 COVID-19 vaccine (dated by TCRdb to about 2021). In the study overall: AZD1222 recipients given second doses at about 4 weeks or at about 12 weeks were pooled, since spike-specific TCR depth and breadth were not found to differ between the two schedules. TCR sequencing was performed for 230 to 250 trial participants, of whom around 200 were given two doses of AZD1222 and about 25 were given two doses of MenACWY control vaccine. Enrollment into the trials was organized by age into subgroups of 18-55, 56-69 and 70-plus years, and those subgroups contained approximately 150, 30 and 60 TCR-sequenced participants, respectively. What the work shows at the level of the full study, not this receptor alone: Conclusions about previously exposed vaccinees are limited, since just 5 to 7 AZD1222 recipients were seropositive for SARS-CoV-2 at baseline. Participants were mostly white British and included more females than males, and it was suggested by the authors that clonal diversity may have been underestimated. The 56-69-year group was small, and its depth increase did not reach significance, likely because of low power. The vaccine-associated CD4 TCRs covered the entire spike protein, and the dominant responses fell in regions 160-218 and 743-854. Spike-specific TCR breadth and depth rose significantly after two AZD1222 doses compared with day 0 and with MenACWY recipients. No day 14 peak-response samples were available, so repertoires were characterized only after the peak T cell response. Epitopes outside the regions mutated in the B.1.351 and B.1.1.7 variants were reportedly recognized by nearly half of the unique spike-specific TCRs.

Read against the paper, the sample's time point label means: baseline before first vaccination. Samples from vaccinated people were obtained from the UK trials COV001 and COV002, which included a single-blind randomized controlled phase 2/3 trial of AZD1222 (ChAdOx1 nCoV-19) in healthy adults. Trial participant PBMC samples were collected at day 0 and day 28 after the second dose for TCRbeta chain sequencing. Relative to germline, V is 6 bases shorter and J is 7 bases shorter, with 10 bases between their ends. The CDR3 starts with the cysteine, ends with the phenylalanine, and has 12 residues. The retained sequence is limited to the CDR3, 36 bases, with the frame set at the first base. According to the germline V gene, CDR1 reads SNHLY and CDR2 reads FYNNEI. In the case of this clone: The antigen it recognizes is unknown. No much larger clone is present one base from it, and per-base qualities are unavailable.

The CDR3 regions of human TCRbeta chains were analyzed by immunosequencing. Per the source publication's procedure: TCRs in the repertoires were compared against a reference library of SARS-CoV-2-specific TCRs that had been generated with the MIRA antigen-specificity platform. Breadth was defined as the fraction of unique TCRs that were SARS-CoV-2-associated, and depth was defined as the fraction of total T cells that were SARS-CoV-2-associated. Using the MIRA data, every spike-specific TCR was mapped to the spike region that the TCR reacted to and assigned to either a CD4 or a CD8 class. Log10-transformed breadth and depth values were compared by one-way ANOVA with Sidak's multiple comparisons tests. TCRdb obtained this table from immuneACCESS and retained in-frame rearrangements with V and J assigned. These tables miss some clones; where compared with another copy, unresolved V genes account for less than half of the shortfall, and the remainder is unexplained. V, J and clone size are those of that table, while D and trimming were read from the DNA. A total of 150,000 or so clones appear in this sample, approximately 90% of them only once. Roughly 4% of the sample is in the top ten clones.

The chain couples TRBV2 to TRBJ2-1; the D gene assignment is ambiguous. The TCR originated in an adult in good health. Sequences were derived from peripheral blood, sampled on day 0 of AZD1222 vaccination. DNA sequence: TGTGCCAGCAGCAGACTCCCTAATGAGCAGTTCTTC. Its translation reads: CASSRLPNEQFF.